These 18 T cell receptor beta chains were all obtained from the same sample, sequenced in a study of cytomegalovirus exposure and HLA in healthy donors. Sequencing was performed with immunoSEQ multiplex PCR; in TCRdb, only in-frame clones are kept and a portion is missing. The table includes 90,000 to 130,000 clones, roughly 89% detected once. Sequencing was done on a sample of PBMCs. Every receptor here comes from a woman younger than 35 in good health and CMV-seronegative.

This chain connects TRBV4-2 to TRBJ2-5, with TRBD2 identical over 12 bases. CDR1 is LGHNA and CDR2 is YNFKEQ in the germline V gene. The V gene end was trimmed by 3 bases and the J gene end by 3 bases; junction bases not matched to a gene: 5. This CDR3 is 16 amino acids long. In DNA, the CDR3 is TGTGCCAGCAGCCAGACTAGCGGGGGAGGAAAAGAGACCCAGTACTTC. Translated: CASSQTSGGGKETQYF.

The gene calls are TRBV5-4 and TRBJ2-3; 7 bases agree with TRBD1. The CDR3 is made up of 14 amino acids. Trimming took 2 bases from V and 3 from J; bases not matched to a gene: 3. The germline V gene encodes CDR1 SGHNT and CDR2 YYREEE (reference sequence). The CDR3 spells CASSLQGLTDTQYF. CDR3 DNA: TGTGCCAGCAGCTTACAGGGGTTGACAGATACGCAGTATTTT.

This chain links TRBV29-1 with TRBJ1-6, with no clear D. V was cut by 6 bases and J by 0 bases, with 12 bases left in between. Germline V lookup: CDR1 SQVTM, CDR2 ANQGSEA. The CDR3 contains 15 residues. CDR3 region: CSVRFSSSYNSPLHF. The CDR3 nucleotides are TGCAGCGTGCGTTTTTCGAGCTCCTATAATTCACCCCTCCACTTT.

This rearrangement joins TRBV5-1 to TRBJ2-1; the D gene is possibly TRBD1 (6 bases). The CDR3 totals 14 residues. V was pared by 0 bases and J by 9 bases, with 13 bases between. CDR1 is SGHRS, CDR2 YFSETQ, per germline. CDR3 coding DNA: TGCGCCAGCAGCTTGGGACAGGACTGGCCTGAGCAGTTCTTC. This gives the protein CASSLGQDWPEQFF.

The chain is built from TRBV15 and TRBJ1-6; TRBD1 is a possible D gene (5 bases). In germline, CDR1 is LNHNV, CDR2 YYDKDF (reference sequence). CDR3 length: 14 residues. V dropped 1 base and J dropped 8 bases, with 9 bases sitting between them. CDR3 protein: CATSRGQGDSPLHF. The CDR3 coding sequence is TGTGCCACCAGCAGAGGGCAGGGCGATTCACCCCTCCACTTT. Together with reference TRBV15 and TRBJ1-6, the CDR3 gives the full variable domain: DAMVIQNPRYQVTQFGKPVTLSCSQTLNHNVMYWYQQKSSQAPKLLFHYYDKDFNNEADTPDNFQSRRPNTSFCFLDIRSPGLGDTAMYLCATSRGQGDSPLHFGNGTRLTVT.

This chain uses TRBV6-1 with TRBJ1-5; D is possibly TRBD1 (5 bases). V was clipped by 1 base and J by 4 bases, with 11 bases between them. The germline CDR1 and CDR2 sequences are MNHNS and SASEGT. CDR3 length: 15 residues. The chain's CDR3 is CASSEVGVVNQPQHF. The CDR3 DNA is TGTGCCAGCAGTGAAGTAGGGGTGGTAAATCAGCCCCAGCATTTT.

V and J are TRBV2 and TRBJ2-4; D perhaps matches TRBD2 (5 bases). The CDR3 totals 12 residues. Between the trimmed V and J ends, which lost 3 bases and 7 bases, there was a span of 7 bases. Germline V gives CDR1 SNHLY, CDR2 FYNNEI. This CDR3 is CASSDPGNIQYF. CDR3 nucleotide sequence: TGTGCCAGCAGTGACCCGGGGAACATTCAGTACTTC.

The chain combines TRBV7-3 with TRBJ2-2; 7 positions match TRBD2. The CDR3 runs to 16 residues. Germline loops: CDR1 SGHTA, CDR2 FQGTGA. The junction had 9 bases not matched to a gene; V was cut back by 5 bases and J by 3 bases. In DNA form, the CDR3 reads TGTGCCAGCAGCCGAGGCACTAGCGTGGACACCGGGGAGCTGTTTTTT. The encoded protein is CASSRGTSVDTGELFF.

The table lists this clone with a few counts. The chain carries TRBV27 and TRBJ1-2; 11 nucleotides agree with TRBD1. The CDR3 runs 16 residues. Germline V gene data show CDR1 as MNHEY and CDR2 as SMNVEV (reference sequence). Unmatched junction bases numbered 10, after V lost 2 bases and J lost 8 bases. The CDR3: CASSLLEGQGEGGYTF. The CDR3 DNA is TGTGCCAGCAGTTTACTGGAGGGACAGGGGGAAGGAGGCTACACCTTC.

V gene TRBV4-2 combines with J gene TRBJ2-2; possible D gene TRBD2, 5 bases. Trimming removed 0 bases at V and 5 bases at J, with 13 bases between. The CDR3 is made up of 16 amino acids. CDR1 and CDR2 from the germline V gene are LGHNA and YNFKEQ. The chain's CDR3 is CASSQESGKITGELFF. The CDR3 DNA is TGTGCCAGCAGCCAAGAATCCGGGAAGATTACCGGGGAGCTGTTTTTT.

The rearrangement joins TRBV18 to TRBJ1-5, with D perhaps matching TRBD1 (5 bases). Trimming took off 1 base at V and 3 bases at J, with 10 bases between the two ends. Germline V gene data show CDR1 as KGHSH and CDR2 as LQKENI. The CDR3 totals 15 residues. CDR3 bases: TGTGCCAGCTCACCACGGGCAGGGCTCAATCAGCCCCAGCATTTT. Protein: CASSPRAGLNQPQHF.

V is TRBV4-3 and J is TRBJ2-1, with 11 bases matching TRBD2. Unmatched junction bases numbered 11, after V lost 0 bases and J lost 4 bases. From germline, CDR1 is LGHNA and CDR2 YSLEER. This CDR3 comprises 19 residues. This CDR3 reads CASSQDEFGTSGPYNEQFF. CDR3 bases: TGCGCCAGCAGCCAAGATGAGTTTGGGACTAGCGGACCTTACAATGAGCAGTTCTTC.

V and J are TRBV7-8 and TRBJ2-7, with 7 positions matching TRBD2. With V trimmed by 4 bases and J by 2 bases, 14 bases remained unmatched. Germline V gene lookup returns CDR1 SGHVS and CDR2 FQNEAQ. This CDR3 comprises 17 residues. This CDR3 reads CASSSGGSIGAAYEQYF. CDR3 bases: TGTGCCAGCAGCTCGGGGGGTTCCATCGGGGCGGCCTACGAGCAGTACTTC. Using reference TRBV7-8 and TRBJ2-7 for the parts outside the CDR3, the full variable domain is GAGVSQSPRYKVAKRGQDVALRCDPISGHVSLFWYQQALGQGPEFLTYFQNEAQLDKSGLPSDRFFAERPEGSVSTLKIQRTQQEDSAVYLCASSSGGSIGAAYEQYFGPGTRLTVT.

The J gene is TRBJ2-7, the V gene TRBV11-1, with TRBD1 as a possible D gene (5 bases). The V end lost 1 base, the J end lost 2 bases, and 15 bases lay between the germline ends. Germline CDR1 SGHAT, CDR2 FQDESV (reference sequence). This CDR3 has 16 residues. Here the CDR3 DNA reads TGTGCCAGCAGCTTAGGGGCAGGACATCCTACCTACGAGCAGTACTTC. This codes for CASSLGAGHPTYEQYF.

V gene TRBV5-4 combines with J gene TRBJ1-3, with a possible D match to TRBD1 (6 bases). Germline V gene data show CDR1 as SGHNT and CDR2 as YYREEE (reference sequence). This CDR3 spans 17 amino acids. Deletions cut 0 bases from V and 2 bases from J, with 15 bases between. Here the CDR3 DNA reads TGTGCCAGCAGCTTGGAAACAGGGTCAATCGCTGGAAACACCATATATTTT. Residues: CASSLETGSIAGNTIYF.

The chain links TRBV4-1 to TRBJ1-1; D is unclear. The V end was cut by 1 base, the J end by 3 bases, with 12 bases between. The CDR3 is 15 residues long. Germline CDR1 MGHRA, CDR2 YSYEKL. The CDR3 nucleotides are TGCGCCAGCAGCCAAGGTCCTTTGCGGGACACTGAAGCTTTCTTT. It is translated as CASSQGPLRDTEAFF.

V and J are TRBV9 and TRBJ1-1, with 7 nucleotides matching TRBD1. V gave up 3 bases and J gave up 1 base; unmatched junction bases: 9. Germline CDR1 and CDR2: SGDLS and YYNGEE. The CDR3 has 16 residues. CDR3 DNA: TGTGCCAGCAGCGGCCTAGGGGGCAATAAGAACACTGAAGCTTTCTTT. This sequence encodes CASSGLGGNKNTEAFF.

The CDR3 protein is CASALQREGEQFF. The DNA for the CDR3 is TGTGCTAGCGCCTTACAGCGGGAGGGCGAGCAGTTCTTC. This chain joins TRBV7-7 and TRBJ2-1; the match to TRBD2 covers 10 bases. Germline CDR1 and CDR2: SSHAT and FNYEAQ (reference sequence). This CDR3 spans 13 amino acids.